The 23 T cell receptor beta chains listed next were all sequenced from one sample in a study of HIV-infected patients and healthy controls. TCRdb redid the calling of the 5' RACE reads with MiXCR, one entry per CDR3 protein. The sample yields about 18,000 distinct CDR3 sequences, around 20% seen once. The sequenced sample consisted of CD8+ T cells from blood. These receptors all stem from a human donor in good health.

The chain employs TRBV7-9 and TRBJ2-5, with 8 nucleotides matching TRBD1. The CDR3 is 15 residues long. The V gene's germline CDR1 is SEHNR and CDR2 FQNEAQ (reference sequence). Trimming took 5 bases from V and 3 from J; bases not matched to a gene: 8. CDR3 loop: CASSPTTGEKETQYF. The CDR3 DNA reads as TGTGCCAGCAGCCCGACGACAGGGGAGAAAGAGACCCAGTACTTC.

This clonotype showed up many times. This rearrangement joins TRBV10-3 to TRBJ2-3; 9 bases are a match to TRBD1. Germline trimming cut 1 base from V and 2 bases from J; bases unmatched to any gene: 4. The CDR3 is 16 amino acids. Germline-derived CDR1 and CDR2 are ENHRY and SYGVKD. CDR3 DNA sequence: TGTGCCATCAGTGAGTGGGACAGGGTGAACACAGATACGCAGTATTTT. The encoded protein is CAISEWDRVNTDTQYF.

This clonotype was seen a handful of times. A junction end diverges from the germline sequence, so it may reflect a read error. The chain couples TRBV12-3 or TRBV12-4 to TRBJ1-1; 7 positions match TRBD1. CDR3 length: 13 amino acids. The CDR3 loop reads CATGQVRDTEAFF. The CDR3 DNA reads as TGTGCCACCGGACAGGTTCGGGACACTGAAGCGTTCTTT.

This clonotype came up many times. The V and J genes are TRBV6-1 and TRBJ1-5, with D uncertain. The V end was cut by 11 bases, the J end by 1 base, with 18 bases between. CDR1 MNHNS and CDR2 SASEGT come from the germline V gene. The CDR3 is made up of 15 amino acids. The CDR3 sequence is CAQKPGHGSNQPQHF. In DNA, the CDR3 is TGTGCCCAAAAGCCGGGTCACGGGAGCAATCAGCCCCAGCATTTT.

In its sample, this clonotype was seen many times. The rearrangement links TRBV24-1 to TRBJ2-6, with 7 bases identical to TRBD1. This CDR3 comprises 18 residues. Germline CDR1 is KGHDR and CDR2 is SFDVKD. Trimming removed 5 bases from V and 0 bases from J; junction bases left unmatched: 9. DNA for the CDR3: TGTGCCACCAGTGGACCCGGGACAGTGCGCTCTGGGGCCAACGTCCTGACTTTC. Encoded protein: CATSGPGTVRSGANVLTF.

The chain uses TRBV2 and TRBJ2-4; perhaps TRBD2 as D (7 bases). V was trimmed by 2 bases and J by 3 bases, leaving 17 bases between them. Germline lookup yields CDR1 SNHLY and CDR2 FYNNEI. CDR3 length: 17 residues. CDR3 bases: TGTGCCAGCAGTGAACCCGGGGGGCTGATAGACAAAAACATTCAGTACTTC. Translation: CASSEPGGLIDKNIQYF.

The J gene is TRBJ2-1, the V gene TRBV12-5; no reliable D call. Germline V gene data show CDR1 as LGHNT and CDR2 as FRNRAP. This CDR3 contains 12 residues. The V end lost 5 bases, the J end lost 8 bases, and 10 bases lay between the germline ends. The DNA for the CDR3 is TGTGCTAGTGGTCAGGCTTGGGATGAGCAGTTCTTC. Its protein is CASGQAWDEQFF.

This chain joins TRBV6-6 and TRBJ1-1; unclear D gene. This CDR3 comprises 14 residues. CDR1 is MNHNY, CDR2 SVGAGI, per germline (reference sequence). V was clipped by 7 bases and J by 2 bases, with 14 bases between them. CDR3 sequence: CASTPLGKNTEAFF. DNA for the CDR3: TGTGCCAGCACTCCTCTCGGCAAAAACACTGAAGCTTTCTTT.

A remark on this clonotype: A much larger clone is a single base away; this may be a read error. The J gene is TRBJ1-1, the V gene TRBV6-5; no clear D gene. The V gene's germline CDR1 is MNHEY and CDR2 SVGAGI. CDR3 size: 13 residues. The CDR3 sequence is CASSTGRVREAYF. Written as DNA, the CDR3 is TGTGCCAGCAGCACGGGGAGGGTGCGTGAAGCTTACTTT.

In this sample, this clonotype turned up many times. The rearrangement joins TRBV12-3 or TRBV12-4 to TRBJ2-7; the match to TRBD2 covers 11 bases. Losses at the gene ends were 3 bases for V and 0 bases for J; bases not matched to a gene: 1. The CDR3 extends over 15 amino acids. DNA of the CDR3: TGTGCCAGCAGTTTCGGGACTAGCGGCTCCTACGAGCAGTACTTC. Translated: CASSFGTSGSYEQYF.

In its sample, this clonotype was seen many times. V and J are TRBV28 and TRBJ2-3; D might be TRBD1 (6 bases). Looked up from germline, CDR1 is MDHEN and CDR2 is SYDVKM. This CDR3 is built from 14 residues. Trimming pared 5 bases from V and 4 bases from J, leaving 13 bases between. The CDR3 spells CASSPLKGADTQYF. The CDR3 nucleotides read TGTGCCAGCAGTCCACTGAAGGGGGCAGATACGCAGTATTTT.

This clonotype was observed many times. The chain links TRBV15 to TRBJ2-1; 7 bases are a match to TRBD1. The germline gives CDR1 LNHNV, CDR2 YYDKDF (reference sequence). The CDR3 runs to 14 residues. J was trimmed by 5 bases and V by 1 base; bases with no gene match: 2. This CDR3 is CATSRGQGDNEQFF. DNA for the CDR3: TGTGCCACCAGCAGAGGACAGGGTGACAATGAGCAGTTCTTC.

This clonotype was picked up a small number of times. The genes are TRBV9 and TRBJ2-3; 10 bases are shared with TRBD1. The germline V gene has CDR1 SGDLS and CDR2 YYNGEE. J gave up 4 bases and V 2 bases, and 4 bases lay outside the gene matches. The CDR3 spans 15 residues. The CDR3 loop reads CASSVAGTGADTQYF. The CDR3 DNA reads TGTGCCAGCAGCGTCGCCGGGACAGGGGCAGATACGCAGTATTTT.

This clonotype came up many times. The chain links TRBV6-1 to TRBJ2-2; no reliable D call. Germline V gives CDR1 MNHNS, CDR2 SASEGT. V was shortened by 2 bases and J by 6 bases, with 10 bases between the two germline ends. The CDR3 loop spans 14 amino acids. The CDR3 reads CASSEWRGPGELFF. DNA for the CDR3: TGTGCCAGCAGTGAATGGCGAGGACCCGGGGAGCTGTTTTTT.

V is TRBV4-1 and J is TRBJ1-5; TRBD1 matches at 8 bases. CDR1 and CDR2 (germline): MGHRA, YSYEKL. This CDR3 is built from 16 residues. V trimming: 0 bases; J trimming: 5 bases; junction bases outside the gene matches: 6. The chain's CDR3 is CASSQEAGGAYQPQHF. The CDR3 DNA reads TGCGCCAGCAGCCAAGAGGCAGGGGGCGCCTATCAGCCCCAGCATTTT.

This clonotype was counted between two and nine times. The J gene is TRBJ2-7, the V gene TRBV5-6; the D is unclear. With 0 bases removed from V and 7 bases from J, the gap between germline ends came to 11 bases. Per the germline V gene, CDR1 is SGHDT and CDR2 is YYEEEE. The CDR3 totals 13 residues. In nucleotides, the CDR3 is TGTGCCAGCAGCTTGGGTTCTTTACGGGAGCAGTACTTC. Amino acids: CASSLGSLREQYF.

This clonotype was counted ten times or more. DNA of the CDR3: TGCGCCAGCAGCCAACGACAGGCCATGAACACTGAAGCTTTCTTT. Amino acids: CASSQRQAMNTEAFF. The V and J genes are TRBV4-3 and TRBJ1-1, with D possibly TRBD1 on 6 matching bases. Trimming left V 2 bases short and J 0 bases short, with 10 bases between. CDR3 length: 15 residues. Germline-derived CDR1 and CDR2 are LGHNA and YSLEER.

The chain links TRBV19 to TRBJ2-7; tentative D call: TRBD1 (6 bases). The V gene's germline CDR1 is LNHDA and CDR2 SQIVND (reference sequence). This CDR3 is built from 15 residues. V was pared by 4 bases and J by 3 bases, with 16 bases between. CDR3 region: CASSSEGGRFYEQYF. In DNA, the CDR3 is TGTGCCAGTAGTAGTGAAGGGGGTCGTTTCTACGAGCAGTACTTC.

Relative to its sample, this clonotype is medium-sized. The chain links TRBV7-8 to TRBJ2-7; possible D gene TRBD2, 6 bases. The CDR3 length is 12 residues. V was clipped by 5 bases and J by 4 bases, with 9 bases between them. CDR1 and CDR2 from the germline V gene are SGHVS and FQNEAQ. CDR3: CASSPAGYEQYF. The CDR3 coding sequence is TGTGCCAGCAGCCCCGCGGGATACGAGCAGTACTTC.

There are many counts of this clonotype. This sequence joins TRBV12-3 or TRBV12-4 and TRBJ2-7; D is undetermined. There are 14 residues in the CDR3. V lost 5 bases to trimming and J lost 1 base, with 12 bases between them. This CDR3 is CASSIRQASYEQYF. CDR3 sequence (DNA): TGTGCCAGCAGTATAAGACAAGCATCCTACGAGCAGTACTTC.

The chain carries TRBV12-3 or TRBV12-4 and TRBJ1-6; D might be TRBD1 (5 bases). Deletions cut 7 bases from V and 6 bases from J, with 19 bases between. The CDR3 runs to 16 residues. Written as DNA, the CDR3 is TGTGCCAGCACCCCTGGTTTGACTGGGGCTAATTCACCCCTCCACTTT. It codes for CASTPGLTGANSPLHF.

This clonotype was found many times. V is TRBV7-8 and J is TRBJ2-3, with 11 bases fitting TRBD2. Germline V gene sequence: CDR1 SGHVS, CDR2 FQNEAQ. The length of the CDR3 is 21 residues. With V trimmed by 1 base and J by 2 bases, 17 bases remained unmatched. The CDR3 DNA sequence: TGTGCCAGCAGCTTAGACCCCGGCCTCCCGCTAGCGGGAGGATCCACAGATACGCAGTATTTT. Its protein product is CASSLDPGLPLAGGSTDTQYF.

The sample holds many counts of this clonotype. The rearrangement uses TRBV9 and TRBJ2-1; 10 bases map to TRBD2. Per the germline V gene, CDR1 is SGDLS and CDR2 is YYNGEE. Trimming removed 0 bases from V and 5 bases from J; junction bases left unmatched: 8. CDR3 length: 17 residues. This CDR3 reads CASSVASLAGVHNEQFF. CDR3 bases: TGTGCCAGCAGCGTAGCTTCCCTAGCGGGGGTCCACAATGAGCAGTTCTTC.